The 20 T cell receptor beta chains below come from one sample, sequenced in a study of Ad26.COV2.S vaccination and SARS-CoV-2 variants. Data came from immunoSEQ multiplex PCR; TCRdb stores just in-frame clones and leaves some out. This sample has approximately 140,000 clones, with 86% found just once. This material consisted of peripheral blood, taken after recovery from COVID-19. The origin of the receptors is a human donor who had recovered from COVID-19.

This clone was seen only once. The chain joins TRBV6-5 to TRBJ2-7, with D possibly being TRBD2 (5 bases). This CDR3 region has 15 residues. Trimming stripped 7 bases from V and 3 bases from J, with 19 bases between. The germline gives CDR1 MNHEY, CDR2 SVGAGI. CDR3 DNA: TGTGCCAGCATGTTCGCTAGTACCGCGGGCTACGAGCAGTACTTC. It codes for CASMFASTAGYEQYF.

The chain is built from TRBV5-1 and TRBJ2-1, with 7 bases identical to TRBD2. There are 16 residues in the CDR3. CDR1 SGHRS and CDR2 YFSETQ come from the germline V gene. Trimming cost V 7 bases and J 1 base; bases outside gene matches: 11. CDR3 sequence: CASGRGTMKSYNEQFF. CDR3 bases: TGCGCCAGCGGACGGGGGACTATGAAATCCTACAATGAGCAGTTCTTC.

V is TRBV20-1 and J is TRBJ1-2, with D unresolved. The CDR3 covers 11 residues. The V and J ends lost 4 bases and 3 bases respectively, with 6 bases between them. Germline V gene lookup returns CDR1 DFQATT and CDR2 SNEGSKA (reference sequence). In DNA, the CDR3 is TGCAGTGCTATACGTGACTATGGCTACACCTTC. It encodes CSAIRDYGYTF.

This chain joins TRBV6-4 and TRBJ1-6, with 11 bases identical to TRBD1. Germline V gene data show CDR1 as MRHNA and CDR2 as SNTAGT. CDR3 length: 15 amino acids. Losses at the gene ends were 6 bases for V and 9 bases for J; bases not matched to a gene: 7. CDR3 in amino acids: CASRETDRGPSPLHF. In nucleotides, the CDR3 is TGTGCCAGCAGAGAAACGGACAGGGGGCCTTCACCCCTCCACTTT.

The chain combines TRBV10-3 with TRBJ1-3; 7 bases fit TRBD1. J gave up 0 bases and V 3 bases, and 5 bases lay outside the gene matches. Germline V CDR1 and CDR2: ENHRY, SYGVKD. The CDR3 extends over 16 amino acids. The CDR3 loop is CAISERTGASGNTIYF. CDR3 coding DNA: TGTGCCATCAGTGAAAGGACAGGCGCCTCTGGAAACACCATATATTTT.

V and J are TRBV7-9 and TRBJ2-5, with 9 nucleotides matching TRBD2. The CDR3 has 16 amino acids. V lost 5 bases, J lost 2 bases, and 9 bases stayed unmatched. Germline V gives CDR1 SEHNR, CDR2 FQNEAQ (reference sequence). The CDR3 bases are TGTGCCAGCAGCCCAAGACGGACTAGCGTTCAAGAGACCCAGTACTTC. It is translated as CASSPRRTSVQETQYF. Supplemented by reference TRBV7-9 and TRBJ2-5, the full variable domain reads DTGVSQNPRHKITKRGQNVTFRCDPISEHNRLYWYRQTLGQGPEFLTYFQNEAQLEKSRLLSDRFSAERPKGSFSTLEIQRTEQGDSAMYLCASSPRRTSVQETQYFGPGTRLLVL.

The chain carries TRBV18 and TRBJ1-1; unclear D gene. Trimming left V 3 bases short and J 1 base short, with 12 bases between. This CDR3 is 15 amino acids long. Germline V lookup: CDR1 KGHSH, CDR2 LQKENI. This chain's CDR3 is CASSPQSAKNTEAFF. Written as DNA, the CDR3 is TGTGCCAGCTCACCTCAGTCGGCCAAGAACACTGAAGCTTTCTTT.

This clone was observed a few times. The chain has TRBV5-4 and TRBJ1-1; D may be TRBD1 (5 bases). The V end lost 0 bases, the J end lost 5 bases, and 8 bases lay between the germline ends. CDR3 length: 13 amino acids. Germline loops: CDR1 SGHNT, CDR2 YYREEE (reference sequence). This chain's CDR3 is CASSLAGITEAFF. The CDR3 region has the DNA TGTGCCAGCAGCTTGGCAGGGATTACTGAAGCTTTCTTT.

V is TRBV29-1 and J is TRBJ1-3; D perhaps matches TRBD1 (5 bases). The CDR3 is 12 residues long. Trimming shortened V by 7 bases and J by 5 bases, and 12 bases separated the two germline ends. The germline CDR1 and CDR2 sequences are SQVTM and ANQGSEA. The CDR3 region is CSAGDVRNTIYF. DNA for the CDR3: TGCAGCGCCGGGGACGTCCGAAACACCATATATTTT.

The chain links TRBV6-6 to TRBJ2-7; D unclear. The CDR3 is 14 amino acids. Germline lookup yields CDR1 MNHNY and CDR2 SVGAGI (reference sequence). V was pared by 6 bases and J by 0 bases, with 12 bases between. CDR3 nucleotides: TGTGCCAGCAGCCCCCAGGTTAACTCCTACGAGCAGTACTTC. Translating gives CASSPQVNSYEQYF.

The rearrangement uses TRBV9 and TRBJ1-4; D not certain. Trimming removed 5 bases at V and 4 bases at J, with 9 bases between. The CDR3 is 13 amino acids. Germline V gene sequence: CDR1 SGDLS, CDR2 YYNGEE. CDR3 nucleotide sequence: TGTGCCAGCAGTCGTTCAAGTAATGAAAAACTGTTTTTT. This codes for CASSRSSNEKLFF.

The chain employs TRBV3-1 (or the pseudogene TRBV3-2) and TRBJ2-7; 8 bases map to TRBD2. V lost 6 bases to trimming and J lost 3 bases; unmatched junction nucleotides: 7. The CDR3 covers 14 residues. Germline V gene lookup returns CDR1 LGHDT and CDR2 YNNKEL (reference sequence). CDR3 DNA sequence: TGTGCCAGCAGTCCGGGACTAGAAAACTACGAGCAGTACTTC. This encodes CASSPGLENYEQYF.

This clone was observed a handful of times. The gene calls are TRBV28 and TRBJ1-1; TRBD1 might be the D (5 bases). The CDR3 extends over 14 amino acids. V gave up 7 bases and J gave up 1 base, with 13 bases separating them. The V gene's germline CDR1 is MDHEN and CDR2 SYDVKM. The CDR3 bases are TGTGCCAGCAAGGGTGTCGGGGGGAACACTGAAGCTTTCTTT. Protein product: CASKGVGGNTEAFF.

The CDR3 spells CASSLDRDGNFNYGYTF. The CDR3 bases are TGTGCCAGCAGCTTAGACCGGGACGGGAATTTTAACTATGGCTACACCTTC. The V call is TRBV7-9, the J call TRBJ1-2; TRBD1 might be the D (5 bases). V was trimmed by 1 base and J by 1 base, leaving 16 bases between them. The germline V gene encodes CDR1 SEHNR and CDR2 FQNEAQ (reference sequence). The CDR3 contains 17 residues.

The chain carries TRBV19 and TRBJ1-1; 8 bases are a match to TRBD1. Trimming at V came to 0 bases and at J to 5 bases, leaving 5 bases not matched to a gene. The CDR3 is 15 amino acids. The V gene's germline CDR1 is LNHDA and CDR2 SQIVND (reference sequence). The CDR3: CASSIDQGAQTEAFF. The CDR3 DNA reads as TGTGCCAGTAGTATAGACCAGGGGGCGCAGACTGAAGCTTTCTTT.

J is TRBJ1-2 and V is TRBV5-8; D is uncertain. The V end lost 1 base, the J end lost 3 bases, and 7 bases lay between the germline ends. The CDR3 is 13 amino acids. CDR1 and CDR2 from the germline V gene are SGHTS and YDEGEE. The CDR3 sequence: CASSLSGDYGYTF. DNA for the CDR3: TGTGCCAGCAGCTTGTCGGGTGACTATGGCTACACCTTC.

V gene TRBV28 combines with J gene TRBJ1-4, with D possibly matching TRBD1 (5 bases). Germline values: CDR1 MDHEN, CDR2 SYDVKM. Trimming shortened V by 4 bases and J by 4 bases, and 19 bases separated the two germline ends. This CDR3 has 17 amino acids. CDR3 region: CASSSRTPSSDNEKLFF. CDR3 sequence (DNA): TGTGCCAGCAGTTCCCGGACACCCTCCTCAGATAATGAAAAACTGTTTTTT.

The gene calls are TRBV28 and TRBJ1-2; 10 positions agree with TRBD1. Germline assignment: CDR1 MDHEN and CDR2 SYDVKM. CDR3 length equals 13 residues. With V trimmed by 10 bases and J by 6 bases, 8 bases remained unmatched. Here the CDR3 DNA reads TGTGCCACCCTGACAGGGGGCAGGGATGGCTACACCTTC. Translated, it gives CATLTGGRDGYTF.

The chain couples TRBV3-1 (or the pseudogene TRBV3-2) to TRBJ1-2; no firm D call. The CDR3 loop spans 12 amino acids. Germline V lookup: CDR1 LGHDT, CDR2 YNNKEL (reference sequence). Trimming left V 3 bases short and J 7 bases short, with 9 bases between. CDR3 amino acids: CASSQSSSGYTF. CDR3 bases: TGTGCCAGCAGCCAGAGCTCGAGTGGCTACACCTTC.

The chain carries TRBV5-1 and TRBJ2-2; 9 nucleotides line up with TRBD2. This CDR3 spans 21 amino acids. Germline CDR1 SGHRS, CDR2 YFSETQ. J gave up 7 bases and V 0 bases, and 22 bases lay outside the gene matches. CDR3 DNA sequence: TGCGCCAGCAGCTTGGCCCTCCGGTCGTCTAGCGGGGTAGTGGGCCTCGGGGAGCTGTTTTTT. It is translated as CASSLALRSSSGVVGLGELFF.